The clone carrying this TCR beta chain was counted only a few times. The antigen is unknown. Each CDR3 protein gets one entry after TCRdb re-called the reads with MiXCR. The data hold 510,000 or so distinct CDR3 sequences, with about a quarter observed a single time. These data are taken from a study of T cell repertoires in cytomegalovirus infection. Whole-study context: Matching HLA type, along with CMV infection, was indicated by public TCR beta signatures.

CDR3 length equals 14 residues. Trimming removed 3 bases at V and 9 bases at J, with 15 bases between. General study points: In two of eight donors, the top clonotype was HLA-C-restricted CMV-specific. Accumulated public TCR beta family frequency recognized individuals carrying CMV together with the relevant HLA.

V is TRBV12-3 or TRBV12-4 and J is TRBJ1-5, with D tentatively TRBD1 (6 bases). The receptor comes from a human donor in good health (CMV status not recorded). Some clones in this sample may be carry-over from other donors' samples. The sample was PBMCs. In DNA form, the CDR3 reads TGTGCCAGCAGTTTGGACAGATCGATAGGGCCCCAGCATTTT. Translating it yields CASSLDRSIGPQHF.